One sample yielded the 24 T cell receptor beta chains listed below, sequenced in a study of Ad26.COV2.S vaccination and SARS-CoV-2 variants (dated by TCRdb to about 2021). What the treatment or condition label conveys for this sample: 15 to 20 received Ad26.COV2.S at low or high dose, single or two shots; 5 received placebo; per-sample allocation not given. Repertoires of vaccine and placebo recipients were sequenced from samples collected on day 63 after the first injection. The method behind the library was the immunoSEQ multiplex PCR assay. In its TCRdb copy, this immuneACCESS table keeps in-frame sequences only and misses some clones. Where compared with another copy, unresolved V genes explain less than half of these, and the others have no known cause. The sample table contains approximately 420,000 clones; only one count was recorded for 85% to 90% of them. The ten largest clones add up to less than 4.5% of the sample.

The specimen was peripheral blood, collected in a trial of Ad26.COV2.S vaccine versus placebo. The receptors derive from a person aged 18 to 65 who received the Ad26.COV2.S COVID-19 vaccine or a placebo.

This chain uses TRBV4-1 with TRBJ2-5; 10 positions match TRBD2. Trimming took 4 bases from V and 5 from J; bases not matched to a gene: 4. Germline V gene lookup returns CDR1 MGHRA and CDR2 YSYEKL. The CDR3 consists of 14 residues. The CDR3: CASSPMGLAETQYF. CDR3 in DNA: TGCGCCAGCAGCCCAATGGGACTAGCGGAGACCCAGTACTTC.

The CDR3 loop is CASSSNGGSDQPQHF. CDR3 nucleotides: TGTGCCAGCAGCTCGAACGGGGGGTCGGATCAGCCCCAGCATTTT. This chain connects TRBV7-2 to TRBJ1-5, with D perhaps TRBD1 (5 bases). Germline CDR1 reads SGHTA; CDR2 reads FQGNSA. Trimming shortened V by 4 bases and J by 5 bases, and 15 bases separated the two germline ends. This CDR3 has 15 residues.

This chain's CDR3 is CASSARTDTQYF. CDR3 in DNA: TGTGCCAGTAGTGCTCGAACAGATACGCAGTATTTT. V gene TRBV19 combines with J gene TRBJ2-3; D gene uncertain. CDR1 LNHDA and CDR2 SQIVND come from the germline V gene (reference sequence). The CDR3 extends over 12 amino acids. Deletions cut 5 bases from V and 3 bases from J, with 6 bases between.

V gene TRBV6-2 or TRBV6-3 combines with J gene TRBJ2-2; tentatively, D is TRBD1 (6 bases). CDR3 length: 14 amino acids. V lost 4 bases to trimming and J lost 4 bases, with 10 bases between them. Germline CDR1 reads MNHEY; CDR2 reads SVGEGT. The CDR3 protein is CASSSGQRTGELFF. The CDR3 DNA is TGTGCCAGCAGTTCAGGACAGCGCACCGGGGAGCTGTTTTTT.

The chain couples TRBV5-4 to TRBJ2-2; D not resolved. The germline V gene has CDR1 SGHNT and CDR2 YYREEE (reference sequence). This CDR3 has 12 residues. V was trimmed by 5 bases and J by 6 bases, leaving 8 bases between them. The CDR3 DNA reads as TGTGCCAGCAGGAAACCGGCCGGGGAGCTGTTTTTT. Amino acid sequence: CASRKPAGELFF.

This chain uses TRBV5-6 with TRBJ2-7; D gene ambiguous. Germline CDR1 SGHDT, CDR2 YYEEEE. Deletions cut 1 base from V and 6 bases from J, with 5 bases between. The CDR3 is 11 amino acids. Written as DNA, the CDR3 is TGTGCCAGCAGCTTGTTTGGCGAGCAGTACTTC. Translation: CASSLFGEQYF.

The chain combines TRBV28 with TRBJ2-6; D is undetermined. V lost 1 base, J lost 0 bases, and 4 bases lay in between. Germline V gives CDR1 MDHEN, CDR2 SYDVKM. The CDR3 is 15 residues long. The CDR3 sequence: CASSLFLSGANVLTF. CDR3 nucleotides: TGTGCCAGCAGTTTATTTCTCTCTGGGGCCAACGTCCTGACTTTC.

This sequence joins TRBV28 and TRBJ1-1; D ambiguous. The CDR3 is made up of 13 amino acids. Germline assignment: CDR1 MDHEN and CDR2 SYDVKM. Trimming cost V 3 bases and J 9 bases, with 14 bases left between them. The CDR3 loop reads CASSFDTAQKAFF. For the CDR3, the DNA is TGTGCCAGCAGTTTTGACACGGCCCAGAAAGCTTTCTTT. Supplemented by reference TRBV28 and TRBJ1-1, the full variable domain reads DVKVTQSSRYLVKRTGEKVFLECVQDMDHENMFWYRQDPGLGLRLIYFSYDVKMKEKGDIPEGYSVSREKKERFSLILESASTNQTSMYLCASSFDTAQKAFFGQGTRLTVV.

V usage is TRBV5-4 and J usage is TRBJ2-7; D is uncertain. Trimming removed 4 bases at V and 0 bases at J, with 11 bases between. Looked up from germline, CDR1 is SGHNT and CDR2 is YYREEE (reference sequence). This CDR3 spans 14 amino acids. The chain's CDR3 is CASSRSDSSYEQYF. CDR3 coding DNA: TGTGCCAGCAGCCGTTCTGATAGCTCCTACGAGCAGTACTTC.

This chain joins TRBV19 and TRBJ1-5; perhaps TRBD1 as D (6 bases). The CDR3 spans 15 residues. Germline CDR1 is LNHDA and CDR2 is SQIVND (reference sequence). V was shortened by 6 bases and J by 2 bases, with 14 bases between the two germline ends. This chain's CDR3 is CASSPNRAGNQPQHF. CDR3 DNA sequence: TGTGCCAGTAGCCCCAACAGGGCTGGCAATCAGCCCCAGCATTTT.

V and J are TRBV3-1 (or the pseudogene TRBV3-2) and TRBJ2-3; the D gene is possibly TRBD2 (5 bases). Germline V gene sequence: CDR1 LGHDT, CDR2 YNNKEL (reference sequence). V was pared by 0 bases and J by 10 bases, with 14 bases between. The CDR3 loop spans 14 amino acids. CDR3 residues: CASSQEYREVAQYF. The CDR3 bases are TGTGCCAGCAGCCAAGAATACCGGGAAGTAGCGCAGTATTTT.

The chain couples TRBV19 to TRBJ1-5; D is ambiguous. Germline V lookup: CDR1 LNHDA, CDR2 SQIVND (reference sequence). V lost 1 base, J lost 9 bases, and 10 bases lay in between. The CDR3 spans 13 residues. CDR3 amino acids: CASSIGATPPQHF. CDR3 sequence (DNA): TGTGCCAGTAGTATAGGGGCCACGCCGCCCCAGCATTTT.

V is TRBV30 and J is TRBJ2-1, with D perhaps TRBD1 (6 bases). Per germline, CDR1 GTSNPN and CDR2 SVGIG (reference sequence). The V and J ends lost 4 bases and 2 bases respectively, with 6 bases between them. The CDR3 loop spans 12 amino acids. In DNA form, the CDR3 reads TGTGCCTGGACAGGGGCCTACAATGAGCAGTTCTTC. As protein: CAWTGAYNEQFF.

This clone was recorded many times. The rearrangement joins TRBV10-1 to TRBJ1-6, with D unresolved. The ends were cut back, 4 bases at V and 9 bases at J, with 10 bases in the middle. CDR1 and CDR2 (germline): WNHNN, SYGVQD (reference sequence). The CDR3 has 13 amino acids. The CDR3 region is CASSGPTTSPLHF. Written as DNA, the CDR3 is TGCGCCAGCAGTGGCCCTACAACTTCACCCCTCCACTTT.

The J gene is TRBJ2-7, the V gene TRBV6-6; D may be TRBD2 (5 bases). CDR3 length equals 15 residues. V was pared by 0 bases and J by 0 bases, with 9 bases between. Germline-derived CDR1 and CDR2 are MNHNY and SVGAGI (reference sequence). Here the CDR3 reads CASSYSEASSYEQYF. In nucleotides, the CDR3 is TGTGCCAGCAGTTACTCGGAGGCGAGCTCCTACGAGCAGTACTTC.

The chain uses TRBV19 and TRBJ2-2; 9 bases are shared with TRBD1. The V gene's germline CDR1 is LNHDA and CDR2 SQIVND (reference sequence). V lost 10 bases, J lost 4 bases, and 10 bases stayed unmatched. CDR3 length: 15 amino acids. CDR3: CATKQGARVTGELFF. CDR3 coding DNA: TGTGCCACTAAACAGGGGGCGCGGGTCACCGGGGAGCTGTTTTTT. The full variable domain, in which reference TRBV19 and TRBJ2-2 provide the parts outside the CDR3, is DGGITQSPKYLFRKEGQNVTLSCEQNLNHDAMYWYRQDPGQGLRLIYYSQIVNDFQKGDIAEGYSVSREKKESFPLTVTSAQKNPTAFYLCATKQGARVTGELFFGEGSRLTVL.

The chain couples TRBV25-1 to TRBJ1-3; the D is unclear. CDR3 length: 15 amino acids. Germline-derived CDR1 and CDR2 are MGHDK and SYGVNS. V lost 4 bases and J 0 bases, leaving 10 bases between the germline ends. The CDR3 is CASSGQLDSGNTIYF. The CDR3, as DNA: TGTGCCAGCAGTGGGCAACTCGACTCTGGAAACACCATATATTTT.

The CDR3 is CASRQEGDSYEQYF. The CDR3 DNA is TGTGCCAGCAGGCAGGAAGGGGACTCCTACGAGCAGTACTTC. The chain joins TRBV6-5 to TRBJ2-7, with D possibly TRBD1 on 5 matching bases. The CDR3 has 14 residues. Germline V CDR1 and CDR2: MNHEY, SVGAGI. V was trimmed by 6 bases and J by 0 bases, leaving 12 bases between them.

This clone was recorded a few times. The chain recombines TRBV7-9 with TRBJ1-2, with D perhaps matching TRBD1 (6 bases). Germline V gene data show CDR1 as SEHNR and CDR2 as FQNEAQ (reference sequence). The CDR3 is 10 amino acids. Trimming removed 8 bases at V and 8 bases at J, with 9 bases between. The CDR3 protein is CASGGGGYTF. Here the CDR3 DNA reads TGTGCCAGCGGCGGGGGCGGCTACACCTTC.

The chain is built from TRBV28 and TRBJ2-5; TRBD1 matches at 8 bases. J lost 3 bases, V lost 3 bases, and 9 bases had no gene match. The length of the CDR3 is 16 residues. Germline CDR1 reads MDHEN; CDR2 reads SYDVKM. For the CDR3, the DNA is TGTGCCAGCAGTTTCTGGACAGGGCGGAGGAAAGAGACCCAGTACTTC. It encodes CASSFWTGRRKETQYF. Complete variable domain (other parts from reference TRBV28 and TRBJ2-5): DVKVTQSSRYLVKRTGEKVFLECVQDMDHENMFWYRQDPGLGLRLIYFSYDVKMKEKGDIPEGYSVSREKKERFSLILESASTNQTSMYLCASSFWTGRRKETQYFGPGTRLLVL.

The J gene is TRBJ1-2, the V gene TRBV29-1; no firm D call. There are 15 residues in the CDR3. The V and J ends lost 3 bases and 6 bases respectively, with 20 bases between them. CDR1 is SQVTM and CDR2 is ANQGSEA in the germline V gene. CDR3 sequence: CSVDQFGQAGDGYTF. In DNA form, the CDR3 reads TGCAGCGTTGACCAATTCGGGCAGGCCGGTGATGGCTACACCTTC. Drawing the rest from reference TRBV29-1 and TRBJ1-2, the complete variable domain is SAVISQKPSRDICQRGTSLTIQCQVDSQVTMMFWYRQQPGQSLTLIATANQGSEATYESGFVIDKFPISRPNLTFSTLTVSNMSPEDSSIYLCSVDQFGQAGDGYTFGSGTRLTVV.

This clone was recorded only once. J is TRBJ1-4 and V is TRBV4-3, with TRBD1 identical over 10 bases. Germline V gene sequence: CDR1 LGHNA, CDR2 YSLEER. J lost 6 bases, V lost 5 bases, and 18 bases had no gene match. This CDR3 contains 19 residues. CDR3 nucleotide sequence: TGCGCCAGCAGCAAAGGAAGACCGGGACAGGGGTCGGGTTATGAAAAACTGTTTTTT. Amino acids: CASSKGRPGQGSGYEKLFF.

The V and J genes are TRBV18 and TRBJ2-3; 8 nucleotides agree with TRBD2. Germline assignment: CDR1 KGHSH and CDR2 LQKENI. The V gene end was trimmed by 3 bases and the J gene end by 2 bases; junction bases not matched to a gene: 7. The CDR3 runs to 16 residues. The CDR3 DNA reads TGTGCCAGCTCACCCCGGACTAGCCCCACCACAGATACGCAGTATTTT. As protein: CASSPRTSPTTDTQYF. Supplemented by reference TRBV18 and TRBJ2-3, the full variable domain reads NAGVMQNPRHLVRRRGQEARLRCSPMKGHSHVYWYRQLPEEGLKFMVYLQKENIIDESGMPKERFSAEFPKEGPSILRIQQVVRGDSAAYFCASSPRTSPTTDTQYFGPGTRLTVL.

This chain joins TRBV28 and TRBJ1-1; D uncertain. Germline V CDR1 and CDR2: MDHEN, SYDVKM. The V end was cut by 2 bases, the J end by 7 bases, with 11 bases between. This CDR3 has 13 residues. The CDR3 protein is CASSLGADLEAFF. In DNA form, the CDR3 reads TGTGCCAGCAGTTTAGGAGCAGACCTTGAAGCTTTCTTT.